These T cell receptor beta chains were read from a single sample in a study of cytomegalovirus exposure and HLA in healthy donors. Profiling relied on immunoSEQ multiplex PCR, and the TCRdb table lists in-frame clones only, not all of them. The table lists under 150,000 clones, 55% to 75% of them singletons. Material for sequencing was PBMCs. All receptors come from a human donor in good health. CDR3s include the opening cysteine and the closing phenylalanine or tryptophan. The order of the fields is D gene, V gene, J gene, clone size, CDR3 DNA, CDR3 protein. D genes are given only for firm matches. The size entry is marked missing in some rows and otherwise reads once, few, many or a size class.

TRBD1,TRBV5-6,TRBJ2-1,few,TGTGCCAGCAGCTGGGGGGCAGGGGGCCAGATCTTC,CASSWGAGGQIF
NA,TRBV2,TRBJ1-2,few,TGTGCCAGCAGTGAAGCGCGCGGCTACACCTTC,CASSEARGYTF
TRBD2,TRBV4-2,TRBJ2-3,NA,TGTGCCAGCAGCCAAGAAGGGGCGGGGGGTGGGCGGGATACGCAGTATTTT,CASSQEGAGGGRDTQYF
NA,TRBV6-5,TRBJ1-4,NA,TGTGCCAGCAGTTCGGGGGGGGATGAAAAACTGTTTTTT,CASSSGGDEKLFF
NA,TRBV6-1,TRBJ2-7,NA,TGTGCCAGCAGCAATCAACCGGGGGCCTACGAGCAGTACTTC,CASSNQPGAYEQYF
TRBD1,TRBV7-9,TRBJ1-2,NA,TGTGCCAGCAGCTTTACATCAGGACAGGGGGCTCGGGGCTACACCTTC,CASSFTSGQGARGYTF
TRBD2,TRBV7-8,TRBJ2-3,NA,TGTGCCAGCAGCTTCTCATCGGGGGGGCAGACAGATACGCAGTATTTT,CASSFSSGGQTDTQYF
TRBD1,TRBV7-9,TRBJ2-6,NA,TGTTCCAGCAGCGGGACAGGGACCGGGGCCAACGTCCTGACTTTC,CSSSGTGTGANVLTF
NA,TRBV7-9,TRBJ2-5,NA,TGTGCCAGCAGCTCCCGTGGGCCTACCCAAGAGACCCAGTACTTC,CASSSRGPTQETQYF
TRBD2,TRBV6-1,TRBJ2-3,NA,TGTGCCAGCAGTGAAGGGGCGGGAGCTCGGACAGATACGCAGTATTTT,CASSEGAGARTDTQYF
NA,TRBV5-1,TRBJ2-3,NA,TGCGCCAGCAGCTTGGACAACAGTGGCACAGATACGCAGTATTTT,CASSLDNSGTDTQYF
TRBD1,TRBV5-6,TRBJ2-2,NA,TGTGCCAGCAGCTGGGGGACAGGGGGATTACCTTCGAACACCGGGGAGCTGTTTTTT,CASSWGTGGLPSNTGELFF
TRBD1,TRBV7-2,TRBJ1-2,NA,TGTGCCAGCAGCTCAGAACCGGGACAGCCTCTTGGGGGCTACACCTTC,CASSSEPGQPLGGYTF
TRBD2,TRBV19,TRBJ2-3,few,TGTGCCAGTAGTATAACTCGCGGGGGACGATCCACAGATACGCAGTATTTT,CASSITRGGRSTDTQYF
NA,TRBV18,TRBJ2-7,few,TGTGCCAGCTCCGAGGGAGTAGCCTACGAGCAGTACTTC,CASSEGVAYEQYF
TRBD2,TRBV6-5,TRBJ2-5,NA,TGTGCCAGCAGTTACTTATCGGGGGGAGAGACCCAGTACTTC,CASSYLSGGETQYF
NA,TRBV5-4,TRBJ1-1,NA,TGTGCCAGCAGCCTAACGTGGGGAGGGCCGAACACTGAAGCTTTCTTT,CASSLTWGGPNTEAFF
TRBD2,TRBV9,TRBJ2-5,NA,TGTGCCAGCAGCGTAGCCCCCCAAGCGGGGGTCGGGCGAGAGACCCAGTACTTC,CASSVAPQAGVGRETQYF
NA,TRBV7-6,TRBJ2-7,NA,TGTGCCAGCAGCTCCCATTTGAGGACACCCTACGAGCAGTACTTC,CASSSHLRTPYEQYF
NA,TRBV14,TRBJ2-5,NA,TGTGCCAGCAGCCAAGGGGCCTACCAAGAGACCCAGTACTTC,CASSQGAYQETQYF
TRBD1,TRBV19,TRBJ1-1,NA,TGTGCCAGTAGTACCCGACAGGGTAGCGCTTTCTTT,CASSTRQGSAFF
TRBD2,TRBV14,TRBJ2-7,NA,TGTGCCAGCAGCCCTTCGGGGGGGTATTACGAGCAGTACTTC,CASSPSGGYYEQYF
TRBD1,TRBV5-5,TRBJ2-5,NA,TGTGCCAGCAGCTATGTGCCCCGGGACAGGGGGCAAGAGACCCAGTACTTC,CASSYVPRDRGQETQYF
NA,TRBV9,TRBJ2-1,few,TGTGCCAGCAGCGTATTGGCGGGAAAGGGCGATGAGCAGTTCTTC,CASSVLAGKGDEQFF
NA,TRBV7-3,TRBJ2-7,NA,TGTGCCAGCAGCTCTTACAGGGATAGGAGCTCCTACGAGCAGTACTTC,CASSSYRDRSSYEQYF
TRBD2,TRBV30,TRBJ2-3,few,TGTGCCTGGAGTACTCGCGGGAGAGGTGCAGATACGCAGTATTTT,CAWSTRGRGADTQYF
TRBD1,TRBV5-1,TRBJ2-2,few,TGCGCCAGCAGCTTGTGGGGACAGGGCTACGGGGAGCTGTTTTTT,CASSLWGQGYGELFF
TRBD1,TRBV7-2,TRBJ1-1,NA,TGTGCCAGCAGCTCAGGGGGCCGTGGGACTGAAGCTTTCTTT,CASSSGGRGTEAFF
NA,TRBV6-5,TRBJ2-7,NA,TGTGCCAGCAGTACCCCCTCCGGTAACGAGCAGTACTTC,CASSTPSGNEQYF
TRBD1,TRBV6-4,TRBJ1-2,many,TGTGCCAGCAGTGATGGCGAGGGGGCCGTCTATGGCTACACCTTC,CASSDGEGAVYGYTF
NA,TRBV5-6,TRBJ2-5,NA,TGTGCCAGCAGCTCCAAAGACCCTAGGGAGACCCAGTACTTC,CASSSKDPRETQYF
NA,TRBV27,TRBJ2-1,NA,TGTGCCAGCAAGACTCTTCTCAAACACAATGAGCAGTTCTTC,CASKTLLKHNEQFF
NA,TRBV4-1,TRBJ1-2,NA,TGCGCCAGCAGCCCCCCGGGTGTACCTAACTATGGCTACACCTTC,CASSPPGVPNYGYTF
TRBD1,TRBV27,TRBJ2-2,NA,TGTGCCAGCAGTTTATCGCCCAGGGGGCGAACCGGGGAGCTGTTTTTT,CASSLSPRGRTGELFF
TRBD2,TRBV5-1,TRBJ2-5,NA,TGCGCCAGCAGCTTACTAGCGGGGGCTAGAGAGACCCAGTACTTC,CASSLLAGARETQYF
TRBD2,TRBV6-1,TRBJ2-1,NA,TGTGCCAGCAGTGAAGGGGGGGGCTCCTACAATGAGCAGTTCTTC,CASSEGGGSYNEQFF
TRBD1,TRBV6-1,TRBJ2-7,NA,TGTGCCAGCAGCCGAGACAGGGGCGGCTACGAGCAGTACTTC,CASSRDRGGYEQYF
TRBD2,TRBV9,TRBJ2-7,NA,TGTGCCAGCAGCGTAGGCCTAGCGGGGGGGCCCTACGAGCAGTACTTC,CASSVGLAGGPYEQYF
TRBD1,TRBV19,TRBJ1-5,few,TGTGCCAGTAGTATAGGGGGACAGGGTCGACAGCCCCAGCATTTT,CASSIGGQGRQPQHF
TRBD1,TRBV2,TRBJ1-5,few,TGTGCCAGCAGTAAAACCGCCGACAGGGTTCAGCCCCAGCATTTT,CASSKTADRVQPQHF